These 6 T cell receptor beta chains were sequenced from one sample in a study of blood T cells in healthy people across ages. A J-beta primer mix and a sample-barcoded 5' primer were used in a second PCR of roughly 7 to 12 cycles. Using its own MiXCR run on the 5' RACE reads, TCRdb lists one record per CDR3 protein. The sample lists over 1,300,000 distinct CDR3 sequences, around 59% occurring once. The sequenced sample was blood. Receptor source: a man between 18 and 29 years old in good health.

The V and J genes are TRBV7-9 and TRBJ2-7; TRBD2 matches 11 bases. This CDR3 has 17 amino acids. Germline V gene lookup returns CDR1 SEHNR and CDR2 FQNEAQ (reference sequence). V lost 3 bases and J lost 3; bases outside the gene matches: 10. The CDR3 DNA sequence: TGTGCCAGCAGCTTCCTGTTGACTAGCGGGAAGGTCTACGAGCAGTACTTC. Translated, it gives CASSFLLTSGKVYEQYF.

This clonotype came up once. The V and J genes are TRBV20-1 and TRBJ2-2; perhaps TRBD2 as D (5 bases). Trimming took 2 bases from V and 6 from J, leaving 10 bases between them. The germline CDR1 and CDR2 sequences are DFQATT and SNEGSKA (reference sequence). This CDR3 is built from 13 residues. The CDR3 sequence is CSARRGVAGELFF. CDR3 sequence (DNA): TGCAGTGCTAGACGGGGTGTTGCCGGGGAGCTGTTTTTT.

The V call is TRBV4-3, the J call TRBJ2-1; 8 bases agree with TRBD2. There are 17 residues in the CDR3. Germline V gene data show CDR1 as LGHNA and CDR2 as YSLEER. Trimming removed 0 bases from V and 5 bases from J; junction bases left unmatched: 9. CDR3 amino acids: CASSQEVWAGGNNEQFF. Here the CDR3 DNA reads TGCGCCAGCAGCCAAGAAGTGTGGGCGGGGGGCAACAATGAGCAGTTCTTC.

V is TRBV29-1 and J is TRBJ2-5; D gene uncertain. From germline, CDR1 is SQVTM and CDR2 ANQGSEA. CDR3 length: 14 residues. Between the trimmed V and J ends, which lost 4 bases and 13 bases, there was a span of 25 bases. CDR3 protein: CSVVKETNPYERYF. The DNA of the CDR3 is TGCAGCGTTGTAAAAGAGACAAACCCCTACGAGCGGTACTTC.

This chain uses TRBV7-9 with TRBJ1-1; D uncertain. The CDR3 covers 14 residues. The germline V gene encodes CDR1 SEHNR and CDR2 FQNEAQ (reference sequence). V was shortened by 2 bases and J by 3 bases, with 10 bases between the two germline ends. The DNA for the CDR3 is TGTGCCAGCAGCTTAATCGATACAGACACTGAAGCTTTCTTT. Protein sequence: CASSLIDTDTEAFF.

This chain joins TRBV27 and TRBJ1-6; D may be TRBD1 (6 bases). CDR1 is MNHEY and CDR2 is SMNVEV in the germline V gene (reference sequence). The CDR3 contains 15 residues. The germline V and J ends were trimmed by 6 bases and 2 bases, with 11 bases remaining between them. The CDR3 sequence is CASRGPGAYNSPLHF. DNA of the CDR3: TGTGCCAGCAGGGGCCCAGGGGCCTATAATTCACCCCTCCACTTT.